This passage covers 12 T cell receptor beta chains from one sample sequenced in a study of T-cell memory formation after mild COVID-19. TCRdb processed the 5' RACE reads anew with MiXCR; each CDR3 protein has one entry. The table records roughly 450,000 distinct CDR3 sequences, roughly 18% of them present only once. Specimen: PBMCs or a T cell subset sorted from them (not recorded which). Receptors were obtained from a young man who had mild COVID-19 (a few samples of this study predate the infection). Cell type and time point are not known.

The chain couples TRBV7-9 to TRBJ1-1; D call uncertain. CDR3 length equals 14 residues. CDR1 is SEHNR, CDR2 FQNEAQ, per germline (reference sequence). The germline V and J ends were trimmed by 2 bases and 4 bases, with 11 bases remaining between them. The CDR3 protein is CASSLKDVGTEAFF. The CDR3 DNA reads TGTGCCAGCAGCTTAAAGGATGTGGGCACTGAAGCTTTCTTT.

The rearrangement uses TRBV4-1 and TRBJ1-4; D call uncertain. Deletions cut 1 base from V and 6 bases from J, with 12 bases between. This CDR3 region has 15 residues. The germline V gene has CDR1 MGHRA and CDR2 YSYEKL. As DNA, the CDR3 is TGCGCCAGCAGCCAAGGGTATAGGGAGGATGAAAAACTGTTTTTT. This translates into CASSQGYREDEKLFF.

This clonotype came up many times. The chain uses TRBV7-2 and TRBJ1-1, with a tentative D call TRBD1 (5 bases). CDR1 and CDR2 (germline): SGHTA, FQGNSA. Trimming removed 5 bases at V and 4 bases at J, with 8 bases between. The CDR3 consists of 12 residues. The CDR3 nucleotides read TGTGCCAGCAGCCCAGGGTTCACTGAAGCTTTCTTT. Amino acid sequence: CASSPGFTEAFF.

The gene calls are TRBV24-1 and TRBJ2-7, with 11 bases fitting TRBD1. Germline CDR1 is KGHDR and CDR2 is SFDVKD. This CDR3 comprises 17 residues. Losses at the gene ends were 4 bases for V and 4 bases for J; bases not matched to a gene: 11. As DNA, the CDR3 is TGTGCCACCAGTGAACGGGACAGGGGGGCGTCTTTATACGAGCAGTACGTC. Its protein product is CATSERDRGASLYEQYV.

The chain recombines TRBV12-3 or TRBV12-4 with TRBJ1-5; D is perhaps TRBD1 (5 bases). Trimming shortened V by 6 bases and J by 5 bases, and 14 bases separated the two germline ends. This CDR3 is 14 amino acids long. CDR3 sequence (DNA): TGTGCCAGCAGCCTGACAGCGCCTGATCAGCCCCAGCATTTT. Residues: CASSLTAPDQPQHF.

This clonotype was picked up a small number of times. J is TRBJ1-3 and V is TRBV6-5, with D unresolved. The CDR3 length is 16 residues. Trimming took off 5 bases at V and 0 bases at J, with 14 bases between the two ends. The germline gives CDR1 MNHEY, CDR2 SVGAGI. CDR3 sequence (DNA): TGTGCCAGCAGTGTCTCACAGAGGGCCTCTGGAAACACCATATATTTT. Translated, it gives CASSVSQRASGNTIYF.

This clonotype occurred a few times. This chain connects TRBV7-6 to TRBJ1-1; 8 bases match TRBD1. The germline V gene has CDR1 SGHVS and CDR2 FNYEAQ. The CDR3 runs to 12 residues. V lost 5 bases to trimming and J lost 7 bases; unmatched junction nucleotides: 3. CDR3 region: CASSRTGFEAFF. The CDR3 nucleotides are TGTGCCAGCAGCAGGACAGGGTTTGAAGCTTTCTTT.

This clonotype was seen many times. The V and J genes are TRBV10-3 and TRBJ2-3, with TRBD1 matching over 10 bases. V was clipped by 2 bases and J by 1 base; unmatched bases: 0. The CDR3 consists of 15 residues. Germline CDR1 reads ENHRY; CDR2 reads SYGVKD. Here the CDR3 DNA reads TGTGCCATCAGTGAGGGGACAGGGGGCACAGATACGCAGTATTTT. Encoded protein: CAISEGTGGTDTQYF.

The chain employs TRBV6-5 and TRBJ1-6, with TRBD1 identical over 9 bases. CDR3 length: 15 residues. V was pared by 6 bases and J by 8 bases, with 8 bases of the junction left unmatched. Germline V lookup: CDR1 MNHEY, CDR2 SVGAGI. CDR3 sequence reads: CASSRTGGRDSPLHF. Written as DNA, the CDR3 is TGTGCCAGCAGCAGAACAGGGGGCCGAGATTCACCCCTCCACTTT.

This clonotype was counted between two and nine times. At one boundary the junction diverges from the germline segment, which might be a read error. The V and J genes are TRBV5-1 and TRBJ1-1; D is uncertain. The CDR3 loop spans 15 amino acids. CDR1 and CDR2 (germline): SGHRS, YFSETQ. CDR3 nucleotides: TGCGCCAGCAACTTGGCCGGACGTTGGAACACTGAAGCTTTCTTT. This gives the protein CASNLAGRWNTEAFF.

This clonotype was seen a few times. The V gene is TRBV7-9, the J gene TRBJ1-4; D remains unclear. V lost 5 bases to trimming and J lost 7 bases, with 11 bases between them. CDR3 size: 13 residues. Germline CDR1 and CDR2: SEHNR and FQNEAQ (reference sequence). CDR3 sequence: CASSPGRGEKLFF. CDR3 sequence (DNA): TGTGCCAGCAGCCCCGGACGCGGTGAAAAACTGTTTTTT.

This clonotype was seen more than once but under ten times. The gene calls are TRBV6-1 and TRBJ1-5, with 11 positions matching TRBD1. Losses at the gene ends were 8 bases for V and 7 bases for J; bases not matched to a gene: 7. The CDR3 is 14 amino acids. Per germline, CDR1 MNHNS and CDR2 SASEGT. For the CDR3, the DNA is TGTGCCAGCCTTGGGACAGGGGGAGGCCAGCCCCAGCATTTT. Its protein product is CASLGTGGGQPQHF.